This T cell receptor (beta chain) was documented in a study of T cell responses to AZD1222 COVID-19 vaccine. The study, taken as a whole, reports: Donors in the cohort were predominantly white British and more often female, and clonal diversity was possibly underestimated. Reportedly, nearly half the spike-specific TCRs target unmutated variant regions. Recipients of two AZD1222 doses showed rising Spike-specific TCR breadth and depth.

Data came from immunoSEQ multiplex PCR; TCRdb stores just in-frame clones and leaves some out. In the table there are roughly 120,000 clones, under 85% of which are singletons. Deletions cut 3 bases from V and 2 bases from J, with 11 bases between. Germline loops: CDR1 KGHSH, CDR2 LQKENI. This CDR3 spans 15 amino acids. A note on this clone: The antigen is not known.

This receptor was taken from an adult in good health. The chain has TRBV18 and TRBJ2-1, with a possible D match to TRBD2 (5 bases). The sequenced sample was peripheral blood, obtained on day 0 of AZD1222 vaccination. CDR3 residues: CASSPRASTYNEQFF. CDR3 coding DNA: TGTGCCAGCTCACCGCGGGCTAGCACCTACAATGAGCAGTTCTTC.